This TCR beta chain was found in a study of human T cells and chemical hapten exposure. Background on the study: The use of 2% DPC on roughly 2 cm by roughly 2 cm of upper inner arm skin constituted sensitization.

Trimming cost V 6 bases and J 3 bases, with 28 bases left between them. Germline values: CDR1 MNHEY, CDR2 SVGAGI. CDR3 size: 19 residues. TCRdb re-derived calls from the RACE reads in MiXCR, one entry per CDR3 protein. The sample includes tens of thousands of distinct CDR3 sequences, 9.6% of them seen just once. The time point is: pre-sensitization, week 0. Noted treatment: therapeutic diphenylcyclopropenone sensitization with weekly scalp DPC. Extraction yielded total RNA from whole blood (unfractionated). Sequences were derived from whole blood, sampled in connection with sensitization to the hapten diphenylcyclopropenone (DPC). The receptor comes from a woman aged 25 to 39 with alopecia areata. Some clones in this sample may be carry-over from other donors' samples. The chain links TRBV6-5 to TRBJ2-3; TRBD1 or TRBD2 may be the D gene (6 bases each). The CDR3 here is CASSRTSGQSGVGTDTQYF. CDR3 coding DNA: TGTGCCAGCAGCCGTACAAGTGGACAGTCGGGGGTGGGTACAGATACGCAGTATTTT.